The 13 T cell receptor beta chains given below trace back to one sample, sequenced in a study of shared clonotypes between healthy human individuals. The method was immunoSEQ multiplex PCR; TCRdb's version includes in-frame clones alone and lacks a portion of them. Of some 650,000 clones listed, approximately 97% are singletons. The sequencing sample was made of naive CD4+ T cells sorted from blood. Subset: CD45RA+ positively selected. These receptors originate from a woman in her thirties in good health.

The J gene is TRBJ2-7, the V gene TRBV19; D ambiguous. Trimming stripped 1 base from V and 2 bases from J, with 12 bases between. The CDR3 covers 15 residues. From germline, CDR1 is LNHDA and CDR2 SQIVND (reference sequence). CDR3 amino acids: CASSIGIQTAYEQYF. CDR3 bases: TGTGCCAGTAGTATAGGTATACAGACCGCCTACGAGCAGTACTTC.

The rearrangement links TRBV2 to TRBJ2-1; no clear D gene. This CDR3 region has 15 residues. V was cut by 2 bases and J by 5 bases, with 13 bases left in between. Germline V CDR1 and CDR2: SNHLY, FYNNEI. The CDR3 reads CASSEMRRPDNEQFF. For the CDR3, the DNA is TGTGCCAGCAGTGAAATGAGGCGCCCCGACAATGAGCAGTTCTTC. Complete variable domain (other parts from reference TRBV2 and TRBJ2-1): EPEVTQTPSHQVTQMGQEVILRCVPISNHLYFYWYRQILGQKVEFLVSFYNNEISEKSEIFDDQFSVERPDGSNFTLKIRSTKLEDSAMYFCASSEMRRPDNEQFFGPGTRLTVL.

This sequence joins TRBV7-9 and TRBJ1-3; the D is unclear. There are 13 residues in the CDR3. Trimming took off 4 bases at V and 4 bases at J, with 8 bases between the two ends. The germline CDR1 and CDR2 sequences are SEHNR and FQNEAQ (reference sequence). DNA for the CDR3: TGTGCCAGCAGCTGGGATCCCGGAAACACCATATATTTT. This sequence encodes CASSWDPGNTIYF. Full variable domain (rest looked up from reference TRBV7-9 and TRBJ1-3): DTGVSQNPRHKITKRGQNVTFRCDPISEHNRLYWYRQTLGQGPEFLTYFQNEAQLEKSRLLSDRFSAERPKGSFSTLEIQRTEQGDSAMYLCASSWDPGNTIYFGEGSWLTVV.

This clone appeared a single time. V usage is TRBV19 and J usage is TRBJ2-7, with 7 bases identical to TRBD1. Unmatched junction bases numbered 10, after V lost 11 bases and J lost 0 bases. Germline V gene sequence: CDR1 LNHDA, CDR2 SQIVND (reference sequence). The CDR3 runs to 14 residues. CDR3 residues: CACRPGGSSYEQYF. As DNA, the CDR3 is TGTGCCTGCCGGCCAGGGGGAAGCTCCTACGAGCAGTACTTC.

As for this clone: At one boundary the junction diverges from the germline segment, which might be a read error. This chain joins TRBV18 and TRBJ2-1; D tentatively reads TRBD1 or TRBD2 (5 bases each). Germline CDR1 and CDR2: KGHSH and LQKENI. This CDR3 is 16 amino acids long. This chain's CDR3 is CASSPRDHHTYNEQFF. CDR3 DNA: TGTGCCAGCTCACCACGGGACCACCACACCTATAATGAGCAGTTCTTC. The variable domain in full, with the rest retrieved from reference TRBV18 and TRBJ2-1, is NAGVMQNPRHLVRRRGQEARLRCSPMKGHSHVYWYRQLPEEGLKFMVYLQKENIIDESGMPKERFSAEFPKEGPSILRIQQVVRGDSAAYFCASSPRDHHTYNEQFFGPGTRLTVL.

CDR3 loop: CASSPAFSYEQYF. CDR3 nucleotides: TGTGCCAGCAGCCCAGCCTTCTCCTACGAGCAGTACTTC. The chain carries TRBV7-9 and TRBJ2-7; D gene ambiguous. The germline CDR1 and CDR2 sequences are SEHNR and FQNEAQ (reference sequence). The CDR3 is made up of 13 amino acids. V shed 5 bases and J shed 0 bases, with 8 bases lying between them.

The V call is TRBV6-1, the J call TRBJ1-6; D may be TRBD1 (5 bases). Germline assignment: CDR1 MNHNS and CDR2 SASEGT. This CDR3 region has 16 residues. The germline V and J ends were trimmed by 1 base and 5 bases, with 12 bases remaining between them. CDR3 loop: CASSEVVQGNNSPLHF. Written as DNA, the CDR3 is TGTGCCAGCAGTGAAGTGGTCCAGGGAAATAATTCACCCCTCCACTTT.

This chain links TRBV6-4 with TRBJ2-3; 7 bases line up with TRBD1. This CDR3 spans 13 amino acids. Germline CDR1 is MRHNA and CDR2 is SNTAGT. The ends lost 6 bases at V and 1 base at J; junction bases unmatched: 1. Here the CDR3 reads CASRGTGTDTQYF. The CDR3, as DNA: TGTGCCAGCAGGGGGACAGGCACAGATACGCAGTATTTT.

The rearrangement uses TRBV28 and TRBJ2-5; D may be TRBD2 (5 bases). The CDR3 has 12 amino acids. Between the trimmed V and J ends, which lost 8 bases and 7 bases, there was a span of 14 bases. Germline V gene data show CDR1 as MDHEN and CDR2 as SYDVKM. The CDR3 sequence is CASGERWGTQYF. The CDR3 bases are TGTGCCAGCGGGGAGCGGTGGGGGACCCAGTACTTC.

The chain recombines TRBV6-1 with TRBJ2-1; 9 bases match TRBD2. Per germline, CDR1 MNHNS and CDR2 SASEGT. V was pared by 7 bases and J by 4 bases, with 8 bases of the junction left unmatched. The CDR3 has 15 amino acids. The CDR3 spells CASIPVTSGYNEQFF. CDR3 in DNA: TGTGCCAGCATTCCGGTGACTAGCGGTTACAATGAGCAGTTCTTC.

The chain combines TRBV5-4 with TRBJ2-7; 9 bases are shared with TRBD2. With 1 base clipped from V and 5 bases from J, the junction kept 13 bases outside the gene matches. CDR1 is SGHNT, CDR2 YYREEE, per germline (reference sequence). CDR3 length: 17 amino acids. CDR3 residues: CASSLTHLAGAINEQYF. The DNA for the CDR3 is TGTGCCAGCAGCTTGACCCACTTAGCGGGAGCTATCAACGAGCAGTACTTC.

The CDR3 spells CASSFRGGNQETQYF. DNA of the CDR3: TGTGCCAGCAGCTTCCGAGGGGGGAATCAAGAGACCCAGTACTTC. The chain employs TRBV11-2 and TRBJ2-5; either TRBD1 or TRBD2 may supply D (6 bases each). CDR3 length: 15 residues. V dropped 3 bases and J dropped 2 bases, with 13 bases sitting between them. CDR1 is SGHAT, CDR2 FQNNGV, per germline. The full variable domain, in which reference TRBV11-2 and TRBJ2-5 provide the parts outside the CDR3, is EAGVAQSPRYKIIEKRQSVAFWCNPISGHATLYWYQQILGQGPKLLIQFQNNGVVDDSQLPKDRFSAERLKGVDSTLKIQPAKLEDSAVYLCASSFRGGNQETQYFGPGTRLLVL.

The V call is TRBV29-1, the J call TRBJ1-1; no clear D. CDR3 size: 12 residues. V dropped 4 bases and J dropped 0 bases, with 6 bases sitting between them. CDR1 is SQVTM and CDR2 is ANQGSEA in the germline V gene. CDR3 region: CSVGSMNTEAFF. CDR3 DNA sequence: TGCAGCGTTGGTAGCATGAACACTGAAGCTTTCTTT.